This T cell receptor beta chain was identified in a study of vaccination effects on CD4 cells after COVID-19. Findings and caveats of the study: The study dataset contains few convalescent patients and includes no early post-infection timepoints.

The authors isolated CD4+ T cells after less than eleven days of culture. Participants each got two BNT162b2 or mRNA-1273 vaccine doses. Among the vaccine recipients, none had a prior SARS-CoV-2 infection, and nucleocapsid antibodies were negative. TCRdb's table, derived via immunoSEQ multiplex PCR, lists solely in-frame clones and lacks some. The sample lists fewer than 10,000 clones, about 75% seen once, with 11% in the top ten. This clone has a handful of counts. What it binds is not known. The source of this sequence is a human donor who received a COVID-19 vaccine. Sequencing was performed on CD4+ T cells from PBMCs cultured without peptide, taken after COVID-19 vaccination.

CDR3 loop: CASSRGRVSYEQYF. CDR3 bases: TGTGCCAGCAGCCGCGGACGGGTTTCCTACGAGCAGTACTTC. The rearrangement links TRBV7-8 to TRBJ2-7; D unresolved. CDR3 length: 14 residues. V gave up 5 bases and J gave up 1 base, with 12 bases separating them. Per germline, CDR1 SGHVS and CDR2 FQNEAQ.